This T cell receptor beta chain was obtained from a study of blood T cell repertoires in COVID-19. On the study more broadly: Donors in the United States, Italy and Spain gave samples during acute or convalescent COVID-19. PBMCs, B-cell-depleted T cells, or T cells were the source of the cDNA or gDNA that made up the material.

As originally analysed: By means of reference gene primer amplification, nucleated cell counts were estimated. TCRdb keeps only in-frame clones here, not all; method: immunoSEQ multiplex PCR. V, J and clone size are taken as reported in that table, and D and trimming were inferred from the DNA itself. The sample yields about 260,000 clones, around 80% seen once. Cohorts were assigned according to the clinical history that participants reported. The CDR3 totals 15 residues. Per the germline V gene, CDR1 is LNHDA and CDR2 is SQIVND (reference sequence). V was clipped by 6 bases and J by 7 bases; unmatched bases: 12.

The sequenced material came from PBMCs or T cells enriched from blood (not recorded which). The TCR originated in a man aged 30-40 years with acute COVID-19. This chain uses TRBV19 with TRBJ2-1, with 7 bases lining up with TRBD2. The CDR3 sequence: CASRLVGGPGNEQFF. DNA of the CDR3: TGTGCCAGTAGATTGGTGGGAGGGCCAGGGAATGAGCAGTTCTTC.